The rows below give T cell receptor beta chains drawn from one sample of a study of regulatory T cells. The assay was immunoSEQ multiplex PCR, and TCRdb's table has in-frame clones only and misses some. The table records about 32,000 clones, around nine tenths of them present only once. Sequenced material: conventional CD4+ T cells sorted from blood. The receptors come from a person aged 18 to 30 with CD3G deficiency. The CDR3 runs from the conserved cysteine through the conserved F or W. The D gene is left open where the match is weak. The size field is filled for only some rows; it gives once, few, many or a size class.

TGTGCCAGTAGTCTCCAGGGTGGAAAACTGTTTTTT CASSLQGGKLFF TRBJ1-4 TRBV19 . .
TGTGCCAGCAGTAGGACAGGGACTAGGGGTGAGCAGTTCTTC CASSRTGTRGEQFF TRBJ2-1 TRBV7-9 . .
TGTGCCAGTAGTAACCGCATAAACACCGGGGAGCTGTTTTTT CASSNRINTGELFF TRBJ2-2 TRBV19 . .
TGTGCCAGCAGCCCCGGACTAGGCGGCTACGAGCAGTACTTC CASSPGLGGYEQYF TRBJ2-7 TRBV28 . TRBD2
TGTGCCAGCAGCCTAAGGGGGGTATCGAGGGAGACCCAGTACTTC CASSLRGVSRETQYF TRBJ2-5 TRBV13 . .
TGTGCCTGGAGGACTAGCGGGGGTCTCGAGCAGTACTTC CAWRTSGGLEQYF TRBJ2-7 TRBV30 . TRBD2
TGTGCCATCAGTGGCCAGTATAACACTGAAGCTTTCTTT CAISGQYNTEAFF TRBJ1-1 TRBV10-3 . .
TGTGCCAGCAGTTACCAGGACAGGCTGCCGCAGTATTTT CASSYQDRLPQYF TRBJ2-3 TRBV6-6 . TRBD1
TGCGCCAGCAGCTTGGGAGTGACAGGGGTATACGAGCAGTACTTC CASSLGVTGVYEQYF TRBJ2-7 TRBV5-1 . TRBD1
TGTGCCAGTAGTGGGGGGACAGGGGTCCGACTAAATGAGCAGTTCTTC CASSGGTGVRLNEQFF TRBJ2-1 TRBV6-1 . TRBD1
TGCGCCAGCAGCTTGGGTTTAATGGCAGGTCAAGAGACCCAGTACTTC CASSLGLMAGQETQYF TRBJ2-5 TRBV5-1 . .
TGTGCCAGCAGCACCCATCTAGCGCGCTACGAGCAGTACTTC CASSTHLARYEQYF TRBJ2-7 TRBV11-2 . .
TGCGCCAGCAGCTTTAGCCGTCCTGGCACAGATACGCAGTATTTT CASSFSRPGTDTQYF TRBJ2-3 TRBV5-1 . .
TGTGCCAGCAAAGAGGGGGCGCAGGGCACAGATACGCAGTATTTT CASKEGAQGTDTQYF TRBJ2-3 TRBV28 . TRBD1
TGTGCCATCAGCGCCGCCTCGGGAGTCGGGGAGCAGTACTTC CAISAASGVGEQYF TRBJ2-7 TRBV10-3 . .
TGTGCCAGCAGCTCTCAGTTGAACACTGAAGCTTTCTTT CASSSQLNTEAFF TRBJ1-1 TRBV11-1 . .
TGTGCCAGCTCATTCCCCGGGACAGGGTCCTACAATGAGCAGTTCTTC CASSFPGTGSYNEQFF TRBJ2-1 TRBV18 . TRBD1
TGTGCCAGCTCACCTACCGCTATGGGCACTGAAGCTTTCTTT CASSPTAMGTEAFF TRBJ1-1 TRBV18 . .
TGTGCCAGCAGCTTAGGCCCGGGCGGGGGCCCCCCCAATGAGCAGTTCTTC CASSLGPGGGPPNEQFF TRBJ2-1 TRBV7-9 . .
TGTGCCAGCAGCTTACAGCCAGCGGTGGGCTCCTACAATGAGCAGTTCTTC CASSLQPAVGSYNEQFF TRBJ2-1 TRBV7-3 . .
TGTGCCAGCAGTTTAAGAGGGGTTTATAGCAATCAGCCCCAGCATTTT CASSLRGVYSNQPQHF TRBJ1-5 TRBV28 . .
TGTGCCAGTAGTATAGATCAGGGAGGGAGGACTGAAGCTTTCTTT CASSIDQGGRTEAFF TRBJ1-1 TRBV19 . .
TGTGCCAGCACCTCGGGCGGGAGGGCCGGCAATGAGCAGTTCTTC CASTSGGRAGNEQFF TRBJ2-1 TRBV28 . TRBD2
TGCGCCAGCAGCCCGGGACCGGTGAACACCGGGGAGCTGTTTTTT CASSPGPVNTGELFF TRBJ2-2 TRBV5-1 . .
TGCGCCAGCAGCTTGCCCGGACTAGCTGCTGGGGCCAACGTCCTGACTTTC CASSLPGLAAGANVLTF TRBJ2-6 TRBV5-1 . TRBD2
TGTGCCAGTAGCCTCAGGGAGGCAGATACGCAGTATTTT CASSLREADTQYF TRBJ2-3 TRBV19 . .
TGTGCCAGCTCAGGGGACAGGGCACATGAGCAGTACTTC CASSGDRAHEQYF TRBJ2-7 TRBV18 once TRBD1
TGTGCCAGCAGGGATGGACAGGGGGAAAACATTCAGTACTTC CASRDGQGENIQYF TRBJ2-4 TRBV6-1 . TRBD1
TGTGCCAGCAGTTTATCCCGGGTTAGCAATGAGCAGTTCTTC CASSLSRVSNEQFF TRBJ2-1 TRBV28 . .
TGTGCCAGCAGCTCGCTTTTCTCTGGAAACACCATATATTTT CASSSLFSGNTIYF TRBJ1-3 TRBV7-9 . .
TGTGCCACCAGCACCAGGGGGCGGTACTATGGCTACACCTTC CATSTRGRYYGYTF TRBJ1-2 TRBV15 . TRBD1
TGTGCCAGCTCACCGGGACACCCCCCAGATACGCAGTATTTT CASSPGHPPDTQYF TRBJ2-3 TRBV18 . .
TGTGCCAGCAGTTCTCCACCTCCCCAAGAGACCCAGTACTTC CASSSPPPQETQYF TRBJ2-5 TRBV28 once .
TGTGCCACCAGGGGCTCTGGGGCCAACGTCCTGACTTTC CATRGSGANVLTF TRBJ2-6 TRBV10-3 . .
TGCGCCAGCAGCTTCTCGGGTGTTAACGAGCAGTACTTC CASSFSGVNEQYF TRBJ2-7 TRBV5-1 . .
TGTGCCAGCAGACGGGAATCTGGGGCCAACGTCCTGACTTTC CASRRESGANVLTF TRBJ2-6 TRBV6-1 . .
TGCGCCAGCAGCTTGTCATCAGGGGCTGAAGCTTTCTTT CASSLSSGAEAFF TRBJ1-1 TRBV5-1 once .
TGTGCCATCTCTCGGGAGCCCCGGGCTACGCTCTCCTACAATGAGCAGTTCTTC CAISREPRATLSYNEQFF TRBJ2-1 TRBV10-3 . .
TGTGCCAGCAGTCCCCTCCGGCACACCTACGAGCAGTACTTC CASSPLRHTYEQYF TRBJ2-7 TRBV6-5 . .
TGTGCCAGTAGTCCCCGGGAGGGGAGGTCCTACAATGAGCAGTTCTTC CASSPREGRSYNEQFF TRBJ2-1 TRBV19 . TRBD2
TGTGCCAGTAGCCGGGGACAGGGGGTATACAATGAGCAGTTCTTC CASSRGQGVYNEQFF TRBJ2-1 TRBV19 . TRBD1
TGTGCCAGCAGCCGGGGGGCCTCAGCTGAGCAGTACTTC CASSRGASAEQYF TRBJ2-7 TRBV6-5 . .
TGTGCCAGCAGTGAAATGTCGGTTTCCTACGAGCAGTACTTC CASSEMSVSYEQYF TRBJ2-7 TRBV6-1 . .
TGCGCCAGCAGCCCGACTAGCGGGAGTTGGGATGAGCAGTTCTTC CASSPTSGSWDEQFF TRBJ2-1 TRBV5-1 medium-sized TRBD2
TGTGCCAGCAGCTTCGGACAGCAAACTAATGAAAAACTGTTTTTT CASSFGQQTNEKLFF TRBJ1-4 TRBV11-2 . .